These T cell receptor beta chains were read from a single sample in a study of shared clonotypes between healthy human individuals. TCRdb keeps only in-frame clones here, not all; method: immunoSEQ multiplex PCR. The sample has about 2.1 million clones, 80% to 95% seen once. The material sequenced was naive CD8+ T cells from PBMCs. These receptors were obtained from a man younger than 30 in good health. Some clones in this sample may be carry-over from other donors' samples. Both conserved end residues are part of each CDR3. D genes are given only for firm matches. The size of a clone is reported for some rows only, either as once, few or many, or as a class for expanded clones.

v_call,d_call,j_call,clone_size,cdr3_aa,cdr3_nt
TRBV7-2,NA,TRBJ2-7,NA,CASSQSRGTRYYEQYF,TGTGCCAGCAGCCAAAGCAGGGGGACTAGATACTACGAGCAGTACTTC
TRBV29-1,TRBD1,TRBJ1-2,NA,CSVRTGGDYGYTF,TGCAGCGTTAGGACAGGGGGAGACTATGGCTACACCTTC
TRBV6-5,NA,TRBJ1-1,NA,CASSFIGHMNTEAFF,TGTGCCAGCAGTTTTATAGGGCACATGAACACTGAAGCTTTCTTT
TRBV19,NA,TRBJ1-1,NA,CASSIRSGSTEAFF,TGTGCCAGTAGTATAAGGAGCGGGAGCACTGAAGCTTTCTTT
TRBV30,TRBD2,TRBJ2-3,once,CAWRGTRGDTQYF,TGTGCCTGGAGAGGGACTAGGGGGGATACGCAGTATTTT
TRBV19,TRBD1,TRBJ1-5,NA,CASTFRTGGAYQPQHF,TGTGCCAGTACCTTCAGGACAGGAGGAGCCTATCAGCCCCAGCATTTT
TRBV4-1,TRBD2,TRBJ2-7,NA,CASSQEKTSGRYEQYF,TGCGCCAGCAGCCAAGAAAAAACTAGCGGGCGGTACGAGCAGTACTTC
TRBV9,TRBD2,TRBJ2-3,NA,CASSAGGDTQYF,TGTGCCAGCAGCGCGGGGGGTGATACGCAGTATTTT
TRBV2,NA,TRBJ1-1,NA,CASSWDSSQAFF,TGTGCCAGCAGTTGGGACTCCTCTCAGGCTTTCTTT
TRBV9,NA,TRBJ1-1,NA,CASGGSRDPTEAFF,TGTGCCAGCGGAGGAAGCAGGGATCCCACTGAAGCTTTCTTT
TRBV4-2,TRBD1,TRBJ1-5,NA,CASSRKGQGVQPQHF,TGTGCCAGCAGCCGGAAAGGACAGGGGGTTCAGCCCCAGCATTTT
TRBV28,NA,TRBJ2-1,NA,CASSPWEAGSYNEQFF,TGTGCCAGCAGTCCATGGGAGGCAGGGTCCTACAATGAGCAGTTCTTC
TRBV19,TRBD1,TRBJ1-5,NA,CASSRTGAQPQHF,TGTGCCAGTAGTAGGACAGGGGCTCAGCCCCAGCATTTT
TRBV23-1,NA,TRBJ2-7,NA,CASSQCGGAYEQYF,TGCGCCAGCAGTCAGTGTGGGGGGGCTTACGAGCAGTACTTC
TRBV9,NA,TRBJ2-1,NA,CASSVGASIGNEQFF,TGTGCCAGCAGCGTAGGGGCTAGCATAGGCAATGAGCAGTTCTTC
TRBV5-1,NA,TRBJ2-1,NA,CASSLAVAGFYNEQFF,TGCGCCAGCAGCTTGGCCGTGGCGGGTTTCTACAATGAGCAGTTCTTC
TRBV14,NA,TRBJ2-1,NA,CASSPFAAGSYNEQFF,TGTGCCAGCAGCCCATTCGCGGCGGGATCGTACAATGAGCAGTTCTTC
TRBV6-5,TRBD1,TRBJ2-3,NA,CASSQTGVQDTQYF,TGTGCCAGCAGTCAGACAGGGGTCCAAGATACGCAGTATTTT
TRBV15,TRBD2,TRBJ2-5,NA,CATSRALKILAGSTETQYF,TGTGCCACCAGCAGAGCCCTCAAGATACTAGCGGGATCGACGGAGACCCAGTACTTC
TRBV28,NA,TRBJ1-2,NA,CASSLGPGRRGYGYTF,TGTGCCAGCAGTTTAGGGCCGGGGCGTCGGGGGTATGGCTACACCTTC
TRBV28,NA,TRBJ2-1,once,CASAGTNNEQFF,TGTGCCTCGGCGGGCACTAACAATGAGCAGTTCTTC